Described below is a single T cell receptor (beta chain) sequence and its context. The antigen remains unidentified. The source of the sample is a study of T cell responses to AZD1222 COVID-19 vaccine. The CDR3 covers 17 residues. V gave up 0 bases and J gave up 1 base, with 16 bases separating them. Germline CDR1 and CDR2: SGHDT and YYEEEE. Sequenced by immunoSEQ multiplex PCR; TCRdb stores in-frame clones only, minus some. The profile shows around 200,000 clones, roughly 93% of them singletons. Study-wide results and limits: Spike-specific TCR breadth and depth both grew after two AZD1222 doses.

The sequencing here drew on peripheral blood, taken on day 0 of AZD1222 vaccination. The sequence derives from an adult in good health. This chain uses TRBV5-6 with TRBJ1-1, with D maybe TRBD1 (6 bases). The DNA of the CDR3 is TGTGCCAGCAGCTTGGGGCCCCCGGGGGGACAGAACACTGAAGCTTTCTTT. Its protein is CASSLGPPGGQNTEAFF. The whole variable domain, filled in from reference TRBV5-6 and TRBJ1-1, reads DAGVTQSPTHLIKTRGQQVTLRCSPKSGHDTVSWYQQALGQGPQFIFQYYEEEERQRGNFPDRFSGHQFPNYSSELNVNALLLGDSALYLCASSLGPPGGQNTEAFFGQGTRLTVV.